This T cell receptor (beta chain) was identified in a study of blood T cell repertoires in COVID-19. Across the whole study: The study drew acute and convalescent COVID-19 samples from the United States, Italy and Spain. PBMCs, B-cell-depleted T cells, or T cells provided the cDNA or gDNA that made up the material.

The germline CDR1 and CDR2 sequences are SGHRS and YFSETQ. CDR3 size: 16 residues. V gave up 4 bases and J gave up 4 bases; unmatched junction bases: 6. Method: immunoSEQ multiplex PCR; TCRdb's copy keeps in-frame clones and lacks some. The sample records roughly 76,000 clones, around 83% being singletons. The J gene is TRBJ2-5, the V gene TRBV5-1; 14 bases agree with TRBD2. Sequences were obtained from peripheral blood. The sequence derives from a woman in her 70s with acute or convalescent COVID-19. The CDR3 coding sequence is TGCGCCAGCAGCATGGGACTAGCGGGAGATGGAGAGACCCAGTACTTC. It yields the protein CASSMGLAGDGETQYF.